This T cell receptor beta chain was documented in a study of blood T cell repertoires in COVID-19. Study at large: Italy, Spain and the United States were the sources of the convalescent and acute COVID-19 samples.

Profiling relied on immunoSEQ multiplex PCR, and the TCRdb table lists in-frame clones only, not all of them. The repertoire holds about 78,000 clones, with roughly 87% as singletons. Germline CDR1 and CDR2: KGHDR and SFDVKD. Trimming pared 5 bases from V and 0 bases from J, leaving 10 bases between. CDR3 length: 15 residues. The gene calls are TRBV24-1 and TRBJ2-1; possible D gene TRBD1, 6 bases. This TCR was sampled from a woman aged 45-65 years in a cohort sampled during active COVID-19. Material: peripheral blood. The DNA of the CDR3 is TGTGCCACCAGTGCGGACAGTCACTCCTACAATGAGCAGTTCTTC. Translation gives CATSADSHSYNEQFF.